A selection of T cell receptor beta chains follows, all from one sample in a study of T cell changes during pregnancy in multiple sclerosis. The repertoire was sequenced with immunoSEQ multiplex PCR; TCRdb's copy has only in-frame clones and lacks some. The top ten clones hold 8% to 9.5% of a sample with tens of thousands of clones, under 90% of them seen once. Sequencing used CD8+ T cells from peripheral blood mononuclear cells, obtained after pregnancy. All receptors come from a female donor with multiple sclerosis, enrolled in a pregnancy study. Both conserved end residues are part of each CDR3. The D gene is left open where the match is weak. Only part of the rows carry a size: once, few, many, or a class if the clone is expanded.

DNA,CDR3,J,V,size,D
TGTGCCAGCAGTTACCAGGGTTGGGATGAGCAGTTCTTC,CASSYQGWDEQFF,TRBJ2-1,TRBV6-5,.,.
TGCAGCGGGACAGACCAAGAGACCCAGTACTTC,CSGTDQETQYF,TRBJ2-5,TRBV20-1,.,TRBD1
TGTGCCAGCAGCTTAGTTGGGGACACCGACTACGAGCAGTACTTC,CASSLVGDTDYEQYF,TRBJ2-7,TRBV7-9,.,.
TGTGCCAGCAGTGAAGGGGGCCCAGAGGGCAATCAGCCCCAGCATTTT,CASSEGGPEGNQPQHF,TRBJ1-5,TRBV6-4,.,TRBD1
TGCGCCAGCAGATTGGGGGGCCCGAACACTGAAGCTTTCTTT,CASRLGGPNTEAFF,TRBJ1-1,TRBV5-1,.,.
TGTGCCAGCAGCTTATACCTCGGGGGGGTTAGGAATGAGCAGTTCTTC,CASSLYLGGVRNEQFF,TRBJ2-1,TRBV7-6,few,TRBD2
TGCGCCAGCAGCTCGGGACTAACGGGGACTGAAGCTTTCTTT,CASSSGLTGTEAFF,TRBJ1-1,TRBV4-1,.,.
TGTGCCAGCAGCTTGGCGACAGGGTATGGCTACACCTTC,CASSLATGYGYTF,TRBJ1-2,TRBV7-8,.,TRBD1
TGTGCCAGCTCACCGGACAGGGGGGTTTTTACTGAGCAGTTCTTC,CASSPDRGVFTEQFF,TRBJ2-1,TRBV18,.,TRBD1
TGTGCCTGGGGCCAGGGCGGCGCTGAAGCTTTCTTT,CAWGQGGAEAFF,TRBJ1-1,TRBV30,medium-sized,.
TGTGCCAGCAGCTTAGTAGTCGGCAGGGGGCCAGATACGCAGTATTTT,CASSLVVGRGPDTQYF,TRBJ2-3,TRBV11-2,.,TRBD1
TGTGCCTGGAGCGAACTAGGGGGCCGGGATGGCTACACCTTC,CAWSELGGRDGYTF,TRBJ1-2,TRBV30,.,TRBD1
TGTGCCACCAGCAGAGAAGAGTATATGAACACTGAAGCTTTCTTT,CATSREEYMNTEAFF,TRBJ1-1,TRBV15,.,.
TGTGCCAGCAGTGACCACGGGACTAGCGGGGAGCAGTTCTTC,CASSDHGTSGEQFF,TRBJ2-1,TRBV6-1,.,TRBD2
TGTGCCAGCAGTTACTCTAACAGGGGCGAGTTGACCCAGTACTTC,CASSYSNRGELTQYF,TRBJ2-5,TRBV6-5,.,TRBD1
TGTGCCAGTAACGTCATGCGGGCATCCTATAATTCACCCCTCCACTTT,CASNVMRASYNSPLHF,TRBJ1-6,TRBV19,.,.
TGTGCCAGCAGCGCCCGGGCCGGGACAGGGGATGACGAGCAGTACTTC,CASSARAGTGDDEQYF,TRBJ2-7,TRBV7-9,.,TRBD1
TGTGCCATCAGTGCCCAGGCTGAGAAGCAGTACTTC,CAISAQAEKQYF,TRBJ2-7,TRBV10-3,.,.
TGTGCCAGCAGTGTCGGGACAGGGGGTCGGACAGATACGCAGTATTTT,CASSVGTGGRTDTQYF,TRBJ2-3,TRBV2,.,TRBD1
TGTGCCAGCAGCACACAGGCGGGACAGGGGGGAAACACCGGGGAGCTGTTTTTT,CASSTQAGQGGNTGELFF,TRBJ2-2,TRBV7-9,.,TRBD1
TGTGCCACCCGGGGGGCCCCTGCCTACGAGCAGTACTTC,CATRGAPAYEQYF,TRBJ2-7,TRBV13,.,.
TGTGCCAGCAGCCAGGTTCAGGGCAGGGGGATCTACGAGCAGTACTTC,CASSQVQGRGIYEQYF,TRBJ2-7,TRBV5-4,.,TRBD1
TGTGCCTGGAGTGTACAGGGCTCCACTGAAGCTTTCTTT,CAWSVQGSTEAFF,TRBJ1-1,TRBV30,few,.
TGTGCCAGCAGTTTATCGGGGGGAGAGGGTGGCACTGAAGCTTTCTTT,CASSLSGGEGGTEAFF,TRBJ1-1,TRBV27,.,.
TGTGCCAGTAGTATCCTTACAGGGGGCGAAGCTTTCTTT,CASSILTGGEAFF,TRBJ1-1,TRBV19,.,TRBD1
TGTGCCAGCAGTTTCCCAGGGAGGGTCCCAGATACGCAGTATTTT,CASSFPGRVPDTQYF,TRBJ2-3,TRBV28,.,TRBD2
TGTGCCAGCAACCTTGACCTGACAGGGACCCATGGCTACACCTTC,CASNLDLTGTHGYTF,TRBJ1-2,TRBV28,.,TRBD1
TGTGCCAGCAGCTTAGTGTCCGGGACAGGGGAAGATACGCAGTATTTT,CASSLVSGTGEDTQYF,TRBJ2-3,TRBV7-6,once,TRBD1
TGTGCTAGCAGCTTAGTTTCCGGGGGGCGCGGAGATACTAGCACAGATACGCAGTATTTT,CASSLVSGGRGDTSTDTQYF,TRBJ2-3,TRBV7-7,.,.
TGTGCCAGCAGTTCCCGGGACAAGGACTATGGCTACACCTTC,CASSSRDKDYGYTF,TRBJ1-2,TRBV6-6,.,.
TGTGCCAGCAGTTTAAGCCCCCCCGGCGAGCAGTACTTC,CASSLSPPGEQYF,TRBJ2-7,TRBV27,.,.
TGTGCCAGCAGTTTCGGCAGGGGGCCACCCCTCCACTTT,CASSFGRGPPLHF,TRBJ1-6,TRBV27,few,TRBD1
TGCGCCACCCAAACTAATCCGGGACAGGGTGTGACCCAGTACTTC,CATQTNPGQGVTQYF,TRBJ2-5,TRBV5-1,.,TRBD1
TGCGCCAGCAGCTACTCCTTACGGACAGGGGCCAAAGAGACCCAGTACTTC,CASSYSLRTGAKETQYF,TRBJ2-5,TRBV4-1,.,TRBD1
TGCGCCAGCAGCCAAGATTGGGGGGGTGGAAACACCATATATTTT,CASSQDWGGGNTIYF,TRBJ1-3,TRBV4-3,few,.
TGTGCCAGCAGGGACTTGGGGAGAACCGGGGAGCTGTTTTTT,CASRDLGRTGELFF,TRBJ2-2,TRBV2,.,.
TGTGCCAGCAGTCACGGGGGGTCAGGAGATACGCAGTATTTT,CASSHGGSGDTQYF,TRBJ2-3,TRBV6-5,.,TRBD2
TGCGCCAGCAGCCAACGACAGGTGGGACACCCAGATCTCTCTGGAAACACCATATATTTT,CASSQRQVGHPDLSGNTIYF,TRBJ1-3,TRBV4-1,.,.
TGCGCCAGCAGCTTGGAAGGGGGGGATGTCAACGAGCAGTACTTC,CASSLEGGDVNEQYF,TRBJ2-7,TRBV5-1,.,.
TGCAGCGTTGAAGATCCCCCGGACAGGGCGAGCACAGATACGCAGTATTTT,CSVEDPPDRASTDTQYF,TRBJ2-3,TRBV29-1,once,TRBD1
TGTGCCAGCAGCTTCCCTTTATTGAATGAGCAGTTCTTC,CASSFPLLNEQFF,TRBJ2-1,TRBV7-9,.,.